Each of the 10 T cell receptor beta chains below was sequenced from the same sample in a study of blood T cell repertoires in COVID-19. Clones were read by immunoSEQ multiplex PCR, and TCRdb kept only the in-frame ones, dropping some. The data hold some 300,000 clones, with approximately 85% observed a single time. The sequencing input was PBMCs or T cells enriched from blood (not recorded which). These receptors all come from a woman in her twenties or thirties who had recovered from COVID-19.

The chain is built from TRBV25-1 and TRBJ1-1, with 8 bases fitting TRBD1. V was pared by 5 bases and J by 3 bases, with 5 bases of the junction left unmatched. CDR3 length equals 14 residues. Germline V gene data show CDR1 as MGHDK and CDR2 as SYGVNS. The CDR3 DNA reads TGTGCCAGCAGTCGGACAGGGACCCACACTGAAGCTTTCTTT. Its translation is CASSRTGTHTEAFF.

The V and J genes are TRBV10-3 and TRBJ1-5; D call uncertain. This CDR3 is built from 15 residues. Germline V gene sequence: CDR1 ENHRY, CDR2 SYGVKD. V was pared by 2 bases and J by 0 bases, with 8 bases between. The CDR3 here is CAISETGSSNQPQHF. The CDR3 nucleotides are TGTGCCATCAGTGAGACGGGAAGTAGCAATCAGCCCCAGCATTTT.

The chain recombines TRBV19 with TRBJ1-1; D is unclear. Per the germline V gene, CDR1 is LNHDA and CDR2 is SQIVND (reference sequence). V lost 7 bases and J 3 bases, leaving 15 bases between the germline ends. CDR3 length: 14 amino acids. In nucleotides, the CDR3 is TGTGCCAGTAAGTGGACTCATCTAGACACTGAAGCTTTCTTT. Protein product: CASKWTHLDTEAFF.

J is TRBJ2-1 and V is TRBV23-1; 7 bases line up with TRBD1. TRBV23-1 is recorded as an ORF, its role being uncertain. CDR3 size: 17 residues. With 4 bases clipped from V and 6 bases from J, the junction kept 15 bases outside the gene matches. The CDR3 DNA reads TGCGCCAGCAGTCCTAAGATCCGGGACAGAAGACGCAATGAGCAGTTCTTC. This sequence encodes CASSPKIRDRRRNEQFF.

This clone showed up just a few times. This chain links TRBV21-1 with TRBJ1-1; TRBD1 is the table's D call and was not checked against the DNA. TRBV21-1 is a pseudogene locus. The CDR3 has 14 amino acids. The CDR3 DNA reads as TGTGCCAGCAGCAAAAAGGGACAGGGGTCTGAAGCTTTCTTT. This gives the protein CASSKKGQGSEAFF.

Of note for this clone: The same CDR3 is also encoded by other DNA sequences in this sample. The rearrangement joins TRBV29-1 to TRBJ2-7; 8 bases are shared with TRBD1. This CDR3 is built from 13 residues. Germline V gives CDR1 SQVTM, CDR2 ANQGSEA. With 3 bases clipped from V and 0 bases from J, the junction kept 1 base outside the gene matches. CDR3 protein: CSVEGQDSYEQYF. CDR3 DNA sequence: TGCAGCGTTGAGGGACAGGACTCCTACGAGCAGTACTTC.

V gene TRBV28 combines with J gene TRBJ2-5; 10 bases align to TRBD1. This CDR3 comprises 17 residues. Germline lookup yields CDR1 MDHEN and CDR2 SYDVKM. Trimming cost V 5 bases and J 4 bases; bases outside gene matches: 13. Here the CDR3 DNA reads TGTGCCAGCAGTCGCGCACGGGACAGGGGATTTGGAGAGACCCAGTACTTC. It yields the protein CASSRARDRGFGETQYF.

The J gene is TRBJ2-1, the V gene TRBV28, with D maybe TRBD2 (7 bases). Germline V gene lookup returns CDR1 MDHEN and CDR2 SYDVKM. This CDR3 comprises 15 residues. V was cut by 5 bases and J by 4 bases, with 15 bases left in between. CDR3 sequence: CASSPGGRGYNEQFF. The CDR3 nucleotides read TGTGCCAGCAGTCCTGGGGGGCGGGGGTACAATGAGCAGTTCTTC.

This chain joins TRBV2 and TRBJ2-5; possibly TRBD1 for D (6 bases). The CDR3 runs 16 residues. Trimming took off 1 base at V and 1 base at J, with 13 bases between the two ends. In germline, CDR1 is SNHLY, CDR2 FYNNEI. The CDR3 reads CASSEDEEGVQETQYF. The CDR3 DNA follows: TGTGCCAGCAGTGAAGACGAAGAGGGGGTCCAAGAGACCCAGTACTTC.

CDR3 bases: TGCGCCAGCAGCCCGGACAGGGGGCGTACTGAAGCTTTCTTT. Protein: CASSPDRGRTEAFF. The chain recombines TRBV5-1 with TRBJ1-1; 11 nucleotides align to TRBD1. Germline-derived CDR1 and CDR2 are SGHRS and YFSETQ. The V gene end was trimmed by 4 bases and the J gene end by 5 bases; junction bases not matched to a gene: 4. This CDR3 contains 14 residues.